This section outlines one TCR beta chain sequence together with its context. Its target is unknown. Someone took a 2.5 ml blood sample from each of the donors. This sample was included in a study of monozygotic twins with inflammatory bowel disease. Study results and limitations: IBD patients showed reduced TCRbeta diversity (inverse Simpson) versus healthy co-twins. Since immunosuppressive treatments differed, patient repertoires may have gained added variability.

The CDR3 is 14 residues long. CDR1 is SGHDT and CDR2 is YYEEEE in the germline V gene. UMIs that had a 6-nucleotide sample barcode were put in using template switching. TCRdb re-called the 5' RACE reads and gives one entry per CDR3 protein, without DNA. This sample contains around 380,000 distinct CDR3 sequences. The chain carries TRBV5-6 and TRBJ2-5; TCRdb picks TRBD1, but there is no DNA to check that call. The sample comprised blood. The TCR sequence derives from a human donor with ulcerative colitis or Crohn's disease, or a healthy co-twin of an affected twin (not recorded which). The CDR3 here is CASSFPGHQETQYF.